This T cell receptor (beta chain) comes out of a study of T cell repertoires in cytomegalovirus infection (dated by TCRdb to the late 2010s). For the wider study: Because public TCR beta signatures pointed to carriage of CMV infection together with the matching HLA type, the HLA type of each donor mattered for the analysis. Findings and caveats that apply to the study as a whole: The ex vivo response was dominated by HLA-C-restricted CMV-specific TCR beta clonotypes, which also provided the single most frequent clonotype in two of eight donors. Carriers of CMV infection plus the relevant HLA type were discriminated by the cumulative frequency of public TCR beta family members in the study cohort and in an independent approximately 360-donor cohort.

TCRdb shows the sequencer as Illumina HiSeq 1500. TCRdb reworked the public reads: Q25 trimming with fastp, MiXCR clone assembly, productive beta chains retained. Each CDR3 protein appears once, grouped with its most common genes and DNA. This sample is represented by about 300,000 distinct CDR3 sequences; 9.6% of them were singletons. Together, the top ten hold less than 3% of the sample. About this clonotype: Its recognized antigen is unknown. No base-level quality is on record; no much larger clone is a single base apart.

Trimming at the junction amounts to 5 bases on V and 4 bases on J, and the germline ends lie 14 bases apart. From the cysteine up to the phenylalanine, the CDR3 has a length of 14 residues. Only CDR3 DNA remains: 42 bases, in frame from the first base. The rearrangement joined TRBV12-3 or TRBV12-4 to TRBJ1-1, with TRBD1 perhaps the D gene, on 5 matching bases. This receptor was identified in a human donor in good health (CMV status not recorded). Some clones in this sample may be carry-over from other donors' samples. Sequencing was done on a sample of PBMCs. DNA sequence: TGTGCCAGCAGTCTCGCGGGGCGAACCACTGAAGCTTTCTTT. The translation is CASSLAGRTTEAFF.